The rows below give T cell receptor beta chains drawn from one sample of a study of cytotoxic CD8 clonotypes in ibrutinib-treated CLL. Using immunoSEQ multiplex PCR, the repertoire was profiled, and TCRdb retains in-frame clones only, with some absent. The sample holds tens of thousands of clones, over 75% seen once. The sample was PBMCs, taken after 24 months of ibrutinib treatment. Source of these receptors: a human donor with chronic lymphocytic leukemia. The CDR3 runs from the conserved cysteine through the conserved F or W. A D gene is named only where the DNA matches it firmly. A row's size may be missing; if present it is once, few, many or a size class.

TRBJ1-5 | - | - | TRBV7-6 | CASSLGSGVSNQPQHF | TGTGCCAGCAGCTTAGGGTCTGGGGTAAGCAATCAGCCCCAGCATTTT
TRBJ2-5 | - | - | TRBV5-1 | CASRSTSGTTETQYF | TGCGCCAGCAGATCGACTTCCGGGACCACAGAGACCCAGTACTTC
TRBJ2-2 | - | - | TRBV5-1 | CASSLGVGTNTGELFF | TGCGCCAGCAGCTTGGGGGTGGGGACGAACACCGGGGAGCTGTTTTTT
TRBJ2-6 | once | - | TRBV28 | CASSLPRPSGANVLTF | TGTGCCAGCAGTTTGCCCCGTCCCTCTGGGGCCAACGTCCTGACTTTC
TRBJ1-3 | - | - | TRBV7-9 | CASSLALRLEGNTIYF | TGTGCCAGCAGCTTAGCGCTGAGGCTGGAAGGAAACACCATATATTTT
TRBJ2-7 | - | TRBD2 | TRBV19 | CASSMAGDSPPYEQYF | TGTGCCAGTAGTATGGCGGGAGACAGCCCACCCTACGAGCAGTACTTC
TRBJ2-3 | once | TRBD2 | TRBV7-3 | CASSLAGDTDTQYF | TGTGCCAGCAGCCTAGCGGGAGATACAGATACGCAGTATTTT
TRBJ1-6 | - | TRBD1 | TRBV5-1 | CASSLVGAGGSPLHF | TGCGCCAGCAGCTTGGTAGGGGCAGGGGGTTCACCCCTCCACTTT
TRBJ2-1 | - | - | TRBV5-6 | CASSLDSREQFF | TGTGCCAGCAGCCTAGATAGCAGGGAGCAGTTCTTC
TRBJ2-3 | - | - | TRBV19 | CASSTDRLFTDTQYF | TGTGCCAGTAGTACGGACAGACTATTCACAGATACGCAGTATTTT
TRBJ2-7 | - | - | TRBV19 | CASSYSGLESSYEQYF | TGTGCCAGTAGTTATTCGGGACTCGAGAGCTCCTACGAGCAGTACTTC
TRBJ1-1 | - | - | TRBV6-1 | CASSEALGGRGTLNTEAFF | TGTGCCAGCAGTGAAGCGCTGGGGGGCAGGGGAACTTTGAACACTGAAGCTTTCTTT
TRBJ2-7 | - | - | TRBV2 | CASSEARGFVAEPYEQYF | TGTGCCAGCAGTGAAGCGAGGGGTTTCGTGGCTGAGCCCTACGAGCAGTACTTC
TRBJ2-1 | - | TRBD1 | TRBV10-3 | CAISPGQERPEQFF | TGTGCCATCAGTCCGGGACAGGAGCGTCCTGAGCAGTTCTTC
TRBJ2-3 | - | TRBD2 | TRBV27 | CASSLTSGGVRDTQYF | TGTGCCAGCAGTCTCACTAGCGGGGGGGTCAGAGATACGCAGTATTTT
TRBJ1-2 | - | - | TRBV20-1 | CSAVGYTF | TGCAGTGCTGTCGGCTACACCTTC
TRBJ1-3 | - | - | TRBV28 | CASTQLGAWSGNTIYF | TGTGCCAGCACCCAGCTGGGGGCATGGAGTGGAAACACCATATATTTT
TRBJ1-5 | - | - | TRBV2 | CASTGQYSNQPQHF | TGTGCCAGCACCGGACAGTATAGCAATCAGCCCCAGCATTTT
TRBJ1-2 | - | TRBD1 | TRBV10-3 | CAIGGTGVPHGYGYTF | TGTGCCATCGGGGGGACAGGGGTCCCCCACGGCTATGGCTACACCTTC
TRBJ2-7 | - | TRBD2 | TRBV19 | CASSSTSGGFGEQYF | TGTGCCAGTAGTTCCACTAGCGGGGGTTTCGGCGAGCAGTACTTC
TRBJ2-3 | once | - | TRBV7-8 | CASSFGVGDTQYF | TGTGCCAGCAGCTTCGGGGTCGGGGATACGCAGTATTTT
TRBJ2-3 | - | - | TRBV7-3 | CASSLTGDRTDTQYF | TGTGCCAGCAGCTTAACGGGCGACAGGACAGATACGCAGTATTTT
TRBJ1-4 | few | TRBD1 | TRBV4-1 | CASSQRQGEGEKLFF | TGCGCCAGCAGCCAGAGGCAGGGGGAAGGTGAAAAACTGTTTTTT
TRBJ1-5 | - | TRBD1 | TRBV30 | CAWSGGGGNQPQHF | TGTGCCTGGAGCGGAGGGGGCGGCAATCAGCCCCAGCATTTT
TRBJ2-6 | - | - | TRBV7-9 | CASSLGSSGANVLTF | TGTGCCAGCAGCTTAGGAAGCTCTGGGGCCAACGTCCTGACTTTC
TRBJ1-6 | - | - | TRBV30 | CAWIEDTSSPLHF | TGTGCCTGGATCGAGGACACAAGCTCACCCCTCCACTTT
TRBJ2-3 | - | - | TRBV7-7 | CASSLTASRGAIADTQYF | TGTGCTAGCAGCTTGACAGCTTCTCGGGGGGCTATTGCAGATACGCAGTATTTT
TRBJ2-2 | once | TRBD1 | TRBV7-2 | CASRDTGQGAGELFF | TGTGCCAGCAGAGACACCGGACAGGGGGCCGGGGAGCTGTTTTTT
TRBJ2-3 | - | TRBD1 | TRBV5-6 | CASSGTGSTDTQYF | TGTGCCAGCTCCGGGACAGGTAGCACAGATACGCAGTATTTT
TRBJ1-6 | - | - | TRBV11-1 | CASSLTGGAILGSPLHF | TGTGCCAGCAGCTTAACCGGGGGCGCGATCCTTGGTTCACCCCTCCACTTT
TRBJ2-1 | - | - | TRBV5-4 | CATRLISYNEQFF | TGTGCCACGAGACTTATTTCCTACAATGAGCAGTTCTTC
TRBJ2-2 | once | TRBD2 | TRBV7-3 | CASSPLAGATGELFF | TGTGCCAGCAGCCCTCTAGCGGGGGCCACCGGGGAGCTGTTTTTT
TRBJ2-1 | - | - | TRBV18 | CASSPPAVNEQFF | TGTGCCAGCTCACCACCGGCGGTGAATGAGCAGTTCTTC
TRBJ1-5 | - | TRBD1 | TRBV19 | CASNRRDRAGGGNQPQHF | TGTGCCAGTAACCGAAGGGACAGGGCCGGAGGGGGCAATCAGCCCCAGCATTTT
TRBJ2-2 | once | - | TRBV28 | CASSFNFAGELFF | TGTGCCAGCAGTTTCAACTTTGCAGGGGAGCTGTTTTTT
TRBJ2-1 | - | TRBD2 | TRBV4-2 | CASSQVGLAGSNEQFF | TGTGCCAGCAGCCAAGTTGGACTAGCGGGGTCCAATGAGCAGTTCTTC